The 10 T cell receptor beta chains below were found in one sample sequenced in a study of identifying expanded T cells in peripheral blood. Profiling relied on immunoSEQ multiplex PCR, and the TCRdb table lists in-frame clones only, not all of them. The sample comprises 55,000 to 75,000 clones, 70% to 90% of which are singletons, and roughly 5% rests with the top ten. The sample was blood. Source of these receptors: a person aged 18 to 75 in good health.

This sequence joins TRBV4-2 and TRBJ2-3; the match to TRBD2 covers 12 bases. The CDR3 is 17 amino acids. V was pared by 4 bases and J by 2 bases, with 7 bases of the junction left unmatched. The germline V gene has CDR1 LGHNA and CDR2 YNFKEQ. The CDR3 sequence: CASSPTGTSGSTDTQYF. The CDR3 DNA sequence: TGTGCCAGCAGCCCGACCGGGACTAGCGGGTCCACAGATACGCAGTATTTT.

This rearrangement joins TRBV18 to TRBJ1-2; D is perhaps TRBD1 (5 bases). The germline CDR1 and CDR2 sequences are KGHSH and LQKENI. The CDR3 runs 15 residues. Trimming left V 0 bases short and J 3 bases short, with 11 bases between. CDR3 coding DNA: TGTGCCAGCTCACCACCCGGGGGAGGTGACTATGGCTACACCTTC. Residues: CASSPPGGGDYGYTF.

A remark on this clone: An end of the junction does not agree with germline; a read error may underlie this. CDR3 in amino acids: CASREAGATSTDTQYF. The CDR3 DNA reads as TGTGCCAGCAGGGAAGCGGGGGCTACTAGCACAGATACGCAGTATTTT. The chain employs TRBV6-1 and TRBJ2-3, with 8 bases lining up with TRBD2. The CDR3 runs 16 residues. Germline CDR1 reads MNHNS; CDR2 reads SASEGT.

The chain carries TRBV19 and TRBJ1-5; no clear D gene. Trimming took 2 bases from V and 1 from J, leaving 3 bases between them. The germline gives CDR1 LNHDA, CDR2 SQIVND (reference sequence). CDR3 length: 13 amino acids. In nucleotides, the CDR3 is TGTGCCAGTAGTATACCCAGCAATCAGCCCCAGCATTTT. Translated, it gives CASSIPSNQPQHF.

This clone has a single count. The DNA for the CDR3 is TGTGCCAGCACCTTTCGCGAGACCCAGTACTTC. It encodes CASTFRETQYF. This rearrangement joins TRBV28 to TRBJ2-5; D remains ambiguous. This CDR3 is built from 11 residues. V was shortened by 7 bases and J by 5 bases, with 8 bases between the two germline ends. Per germline, CDR1 MDHEN and CDR2 SYDVKM.

The CDR3 loop is CASTEGVINTGELFF. The DNA for the CDR3 is TGCGCCAGCACGGAGGGAGTCATTAACACCGGGGAGCTGTTTTTT. The chain couples TRBV5-1 to TRBJ2-2, with D perhaps matching TRBD2 (6 bases). V lost 6 bases and J 2 bases, leaving 14 bases between the germline ends. Germline lookup yields CDR1 SGHRS and CDR2 YFSETQ. CDR3 length: 15 residues.

This chain joins TRBV19 and TRBJ2-1; D ambiguous. V was pared by 3 bases and J by 3 bases, with 0 bases between. Germline CDR1 reads LNHDA; CDR2 reads SQIVND (reference sequence). There are 11 residues in the CDR3. CDR3 DNA: TGTGCCAGTAGTATCTACAATGAGCAGTTCTTC. The encoded protein is CASSIYNEQFF. The whole variable domain, remainder taken from reference TRBV19 and TRBJ2-1, is DGGITQSPKYLFRKEGQNVTLSCEQNLNHDAMYWYRQDPGQGLRLIYYSQIVNDFQKGDIAEGYSVSREKKESFPLTVTSAQKNPTAFYLCASSIYNEQFFGPGTRLTVL.

This chain joins TRBV7-2 and TRBJ2-5; 8 bases are a match to TRBD2. The CDR3 has 14 amino acids. The germline CDR1 and CDR2 sequences are SGHTA and FQGNSA. V shed 6 bases and J 1 base; nucleotides not matched to a gene: 4. The CDR3 nucleotides are TGTGCCAGCAGACCAACTAGCGGCCAAGAGACCCAGTACTTC. Translating gives CASRPTSGQETQYF.

This chain uses TRBV6-4 with TRBJ1-1, with 8 bases aligning to TRBD1. The germline gives CDR1 MRHNA, CDR2 SNTAGT. This CDR3 is 14 amino acids long. V was clipped by 0 bases and J by 5 bases; unmatched bases: 2. CDR3 in DNA: TGTGCCAGCAGTGACTCAACAGGGGGTACTGAAGCTTTCTTT. Encoded protein: CASSDSTGGTEAFF.

This rearrangement joins TRBV2 to TRBJ2-5; D is perhaps TRBD1 or TRBD2 (5 bases each). The CDR3 has 13 residues. The germline V gene has CDR1 SNHLY and CDR2 FYNNEI. V lost 9 bases and J lost 1, with 12 bases in between. The CDR3 coding sequence is TGTGCCAGTGGGGACGCCGGCCAAGAGACCCAGTACTTC. Translating gives CASGDAGQETQYF.